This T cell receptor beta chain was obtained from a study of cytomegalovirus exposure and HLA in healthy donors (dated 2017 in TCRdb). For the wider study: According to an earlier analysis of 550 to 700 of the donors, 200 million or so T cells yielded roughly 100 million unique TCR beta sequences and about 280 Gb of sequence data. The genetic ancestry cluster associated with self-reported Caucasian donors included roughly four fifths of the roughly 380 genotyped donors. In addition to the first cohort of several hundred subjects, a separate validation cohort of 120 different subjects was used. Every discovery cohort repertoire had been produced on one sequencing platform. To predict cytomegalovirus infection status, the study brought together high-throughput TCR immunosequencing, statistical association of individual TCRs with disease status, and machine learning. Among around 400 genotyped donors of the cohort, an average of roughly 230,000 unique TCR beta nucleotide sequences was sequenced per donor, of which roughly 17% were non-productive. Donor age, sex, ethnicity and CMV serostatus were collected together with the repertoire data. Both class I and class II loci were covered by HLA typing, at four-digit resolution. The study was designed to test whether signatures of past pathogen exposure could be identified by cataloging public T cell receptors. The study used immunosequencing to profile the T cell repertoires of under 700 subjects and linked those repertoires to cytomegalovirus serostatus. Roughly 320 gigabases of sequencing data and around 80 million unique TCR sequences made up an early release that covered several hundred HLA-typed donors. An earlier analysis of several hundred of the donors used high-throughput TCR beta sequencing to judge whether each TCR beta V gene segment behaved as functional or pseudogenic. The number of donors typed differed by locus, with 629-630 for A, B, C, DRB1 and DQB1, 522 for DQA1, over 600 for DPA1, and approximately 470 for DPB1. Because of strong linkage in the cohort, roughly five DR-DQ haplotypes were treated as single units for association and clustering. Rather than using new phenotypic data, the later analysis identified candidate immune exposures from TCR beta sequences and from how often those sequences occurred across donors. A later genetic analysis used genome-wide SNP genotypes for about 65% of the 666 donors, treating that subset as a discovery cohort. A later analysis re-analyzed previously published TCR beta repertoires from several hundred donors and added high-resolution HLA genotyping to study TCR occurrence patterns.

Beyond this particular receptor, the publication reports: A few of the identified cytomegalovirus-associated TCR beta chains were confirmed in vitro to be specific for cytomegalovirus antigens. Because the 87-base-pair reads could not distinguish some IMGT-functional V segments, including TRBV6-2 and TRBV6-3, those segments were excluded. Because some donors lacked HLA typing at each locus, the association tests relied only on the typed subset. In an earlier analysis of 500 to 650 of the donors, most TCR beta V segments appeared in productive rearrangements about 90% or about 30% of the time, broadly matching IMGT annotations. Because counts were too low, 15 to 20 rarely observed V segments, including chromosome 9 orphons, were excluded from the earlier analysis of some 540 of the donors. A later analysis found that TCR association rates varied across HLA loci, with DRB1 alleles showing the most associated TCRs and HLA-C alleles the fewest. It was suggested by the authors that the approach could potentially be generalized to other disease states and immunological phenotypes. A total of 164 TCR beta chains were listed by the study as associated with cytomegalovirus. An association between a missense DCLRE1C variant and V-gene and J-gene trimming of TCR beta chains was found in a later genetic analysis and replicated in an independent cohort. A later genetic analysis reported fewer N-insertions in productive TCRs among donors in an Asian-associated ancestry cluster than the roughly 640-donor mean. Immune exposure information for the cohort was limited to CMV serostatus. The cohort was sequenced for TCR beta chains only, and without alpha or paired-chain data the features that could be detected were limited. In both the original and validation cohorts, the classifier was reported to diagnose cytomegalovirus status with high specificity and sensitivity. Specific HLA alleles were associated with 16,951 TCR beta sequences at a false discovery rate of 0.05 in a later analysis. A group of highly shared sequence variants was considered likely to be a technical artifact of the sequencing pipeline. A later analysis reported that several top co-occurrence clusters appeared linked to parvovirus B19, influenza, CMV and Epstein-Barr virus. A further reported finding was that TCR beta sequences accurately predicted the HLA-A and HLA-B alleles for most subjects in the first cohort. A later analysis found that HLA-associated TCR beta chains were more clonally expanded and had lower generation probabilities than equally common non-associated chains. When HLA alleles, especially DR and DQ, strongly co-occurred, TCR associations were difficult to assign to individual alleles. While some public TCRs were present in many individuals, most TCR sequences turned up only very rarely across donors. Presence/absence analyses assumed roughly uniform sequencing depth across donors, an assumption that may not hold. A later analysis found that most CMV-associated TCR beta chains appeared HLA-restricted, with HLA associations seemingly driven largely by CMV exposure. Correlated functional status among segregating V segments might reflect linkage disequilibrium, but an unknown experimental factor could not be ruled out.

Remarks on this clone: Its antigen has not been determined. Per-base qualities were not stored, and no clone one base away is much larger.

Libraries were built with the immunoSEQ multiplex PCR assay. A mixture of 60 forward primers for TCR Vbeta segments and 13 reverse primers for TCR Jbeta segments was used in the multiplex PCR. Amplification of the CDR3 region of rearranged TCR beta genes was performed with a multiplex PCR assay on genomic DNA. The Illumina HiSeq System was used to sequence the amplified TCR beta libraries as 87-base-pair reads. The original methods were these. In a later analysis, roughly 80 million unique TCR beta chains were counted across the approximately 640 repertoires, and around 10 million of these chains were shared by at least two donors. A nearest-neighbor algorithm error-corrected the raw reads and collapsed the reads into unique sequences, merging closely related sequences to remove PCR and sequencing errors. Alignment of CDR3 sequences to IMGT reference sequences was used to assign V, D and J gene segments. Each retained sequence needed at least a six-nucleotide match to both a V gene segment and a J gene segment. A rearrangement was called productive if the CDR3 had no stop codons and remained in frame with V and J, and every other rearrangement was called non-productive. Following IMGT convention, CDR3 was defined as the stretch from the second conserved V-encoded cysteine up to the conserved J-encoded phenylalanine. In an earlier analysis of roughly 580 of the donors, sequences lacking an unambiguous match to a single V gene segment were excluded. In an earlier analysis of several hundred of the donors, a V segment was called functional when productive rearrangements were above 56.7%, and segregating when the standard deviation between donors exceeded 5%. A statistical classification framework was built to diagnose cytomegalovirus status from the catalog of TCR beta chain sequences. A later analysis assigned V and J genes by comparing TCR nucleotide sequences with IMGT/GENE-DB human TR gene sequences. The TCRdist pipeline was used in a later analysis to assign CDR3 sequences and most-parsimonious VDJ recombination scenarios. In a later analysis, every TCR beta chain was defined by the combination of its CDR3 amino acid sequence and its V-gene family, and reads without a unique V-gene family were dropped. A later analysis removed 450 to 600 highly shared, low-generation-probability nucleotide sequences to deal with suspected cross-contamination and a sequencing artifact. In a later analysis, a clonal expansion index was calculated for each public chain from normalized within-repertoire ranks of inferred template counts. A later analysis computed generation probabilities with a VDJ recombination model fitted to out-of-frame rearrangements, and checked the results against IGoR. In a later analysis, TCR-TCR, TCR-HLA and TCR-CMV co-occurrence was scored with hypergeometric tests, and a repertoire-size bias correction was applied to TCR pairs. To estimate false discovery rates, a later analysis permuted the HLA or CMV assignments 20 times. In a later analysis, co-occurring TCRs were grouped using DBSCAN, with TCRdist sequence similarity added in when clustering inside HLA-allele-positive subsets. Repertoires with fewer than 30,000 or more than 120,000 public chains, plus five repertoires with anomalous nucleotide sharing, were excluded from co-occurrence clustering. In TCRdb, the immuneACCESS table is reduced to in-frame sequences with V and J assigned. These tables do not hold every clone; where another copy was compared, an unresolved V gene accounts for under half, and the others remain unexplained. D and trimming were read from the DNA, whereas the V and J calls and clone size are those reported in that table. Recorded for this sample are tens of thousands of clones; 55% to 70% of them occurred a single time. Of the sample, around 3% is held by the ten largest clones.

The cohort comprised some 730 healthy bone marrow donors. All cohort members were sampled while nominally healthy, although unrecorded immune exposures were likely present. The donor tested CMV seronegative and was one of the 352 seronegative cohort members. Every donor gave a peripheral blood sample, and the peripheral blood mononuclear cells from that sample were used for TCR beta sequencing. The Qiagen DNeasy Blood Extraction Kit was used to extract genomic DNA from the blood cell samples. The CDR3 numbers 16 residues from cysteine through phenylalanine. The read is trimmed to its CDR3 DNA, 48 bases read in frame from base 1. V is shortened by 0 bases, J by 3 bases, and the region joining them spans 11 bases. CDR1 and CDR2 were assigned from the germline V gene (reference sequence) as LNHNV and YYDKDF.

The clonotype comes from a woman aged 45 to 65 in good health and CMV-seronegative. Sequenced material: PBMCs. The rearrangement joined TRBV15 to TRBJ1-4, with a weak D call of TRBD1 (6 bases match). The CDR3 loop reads CATSRDLGAANEKLFF. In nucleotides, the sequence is TGTGCCACCAGCAGAGATCTGGGGGCGGCTAATGAAAAACTGTTTTTT.